Listed here are 4 T cell receptor beta chains from one sample, sequenced in a study of shared clonotypes between healthy human individuals. Libraries were prepared by immunoSEQ multiplex PCR; TCRdb keeps only in-frame clonotypes and omits some of them. The sample yields roughly 640,000 clones, around 74% seen once. The sample comprised memory CD4+ T cells sorted from blood. Subset given: CD45RA-negative fraction. The source of these receptors is a woman aged 25 to 45 in good health.

This chain connects TRBV28 to TRBJ1-1; D unclear. Germline-derived CDR1 and CDR2 are MDHEN and SYDVKM. CDR3 size: 12 residues. V lost 7 bases and J lost 3, with 9 bases in between. The CDR3, as DNA: TGTGCCAGCACCCCGTTGGACACTGAAGCTTTCTTT. Translated: CASTPLDTEAFF.

This clone was counted ten times or more. The rearrangement uses TRBV12-2 and TRBJ1-3. TRBV12-2 is classified as a pseudogene. This CDR3 contains 15 residues. The CDR3 DNA follows: TGTGCAAGTCGCTTAGCGTTAGGGCTTGGAAACACCATATATTTT. It is translated as CASRLALGLGNTIYF.

This clone was detected once. Other DNA sequences in the same sample also yield this CDR3. This sequence joins TRBV18 and TRBJ2-2; TRBD2 might be the D (5 bases). Looked up from germline, CDR1 is KGHSH and CDR2 is LQKENI. The CDR3 extends over 13 amino acids. Trimming took 1 base from V and 6 from J, leaving 6 bases between them. CDR3 bases: TGTGCCAGCTCACCACTGGAGGCCGGGGAGCTGTTTTTT. Its translation is CASSPLEAGELFF.

This clone came up once. The chain uses TRBV2 and TRBJ2-7; TRBD2 matches 12 bases. The germline gives CDR1 SNHLY, CDR2 FYNNEI. Trimming cost V 0 bases and J 2 bases; bases outside gene matches: 5. The CDR3 has 17 amino acids. The CDR3, as DNA: TGTGCCAGCAGTGAAGCGGTCCGACTAGCGGGAGCCTACGAGCAGTACTTC. Its translation is CASSEAVRLAGAYEQYF.